Below, 31 T cell receptor beta chains from the same sample are listed, as sequenced in a study of control samples from healthy donors and cancer patients. Profiled with immunoSEQ multiplex PCR; TCRdb holds only in-frame clones, not every one. The sample consists of tens of thousands of clones, around 90% of them appearing once. The specimen sequenced was blood. The receptors were gathered from a woman aged 65 to 85 in good health.

This clone was seen a few times. This sequence joins TRBV5-6 and TRBJ1-2, with TRBD1 matching 7 bases. Losses at the gene ends were 4 bases for V and 2 bases for J; bases not matched to a gene: 2. CDR1 and CDR2 from the germline V gene are SGHDT and YYEEEE. The CDR3 runs 13 residues. The CDR3 DNA reads as TGTGCCAGCAGCGGCAGGGGGAACTATGGCTACACCTTC. Its translation is CASSGRGNYGYTF. The variable domain in full, completed from reference TRBV5-6 and TRBJ1-2, reads DAGVTQSPTHLIKTRGQQVTLRCSPKSGHDTVSWYQQALGQGPQFIFQYYEEEERQRGNFPDRFSGHQFPNYSSELNVNALLLGDSALYLCASSGRGNYGYTFGSGTRLTVV.

V is TRBV7-3 and J is TRBJ2-5, with unresolved D. The germline CDR1 and CDR2 sequences are SGHTA and FQGTGA. Between the trimmed V and J ends, which lost 2 bases and 0 bases, there was a span of 4 bases. This CDR3 contains 13 residues. The CDR3 nucleotides are TGTGCCAGCAGCTTATCCAACCAAGAGACCCAGTACTTC. Its protein product is CASSLSNQETQYF.

V is TRBV7-9 and J is TRBJ1-1, with D unresolved. V shed 5 bases and J shed 5 bases, with 12 bases lying between them. The CDR3 has 13 residues. Germline-derived CDR1 and CDR2 are SEHNR and FQNEAQ (reference sequence). CDR3: CASSLKAATEAFF. The CDR3 bases are TGTGCCAGCAGCCTAAAGGCGGCTACTGAAGCTTTCTTT.

J is TRBJ1-1 and V is TRBV5-1, with D possibly TRBD1 on 5 matching bases. The CDR3 has 15 residues. V was shortened by 1 base and J by 3 bases, with 13 bases between the two germline ends. CDR1 is SGHRS, CDR2 YFSETQ, per germline. Here the CDR3 reads CASSLPWLQDTEAFF. In DNA form, the CDR3 reads TGCGCCAGCAGCTTGCCATGGCTACAGGACACTGAAGCTTTCTTT.

The chain recombines TRBV19 with TRBJ1-1; 7 nucleotides line up with TRBD1. The CDR3 loop spans 15 amino acids. Trimming removed 4 bases from V and 0 bases from J; junction bases left unmatched: 5. Germline V gene sequence: CDR1 LNHDA, CDR2 SQIVND (reference sequence). In DNA, the CDR3 is TGTGCCAGTAGTACGGGACAGCCGTTGAACACTGAAGCTTTCTTT. It is translated as CASSTGQPLNTEAFF.

The chain is built from TRBV7-9 and TRBJ2-7; no clear D. Germline V gives CDR1 SEHNR, CDR2 FQNEAQ (reference sequence). The CDR3 has 11 amino acids. V gave up 2 bases and J gave up 7 bases, with 6 bases separating them. The DNA of the CDR3 is TGTGCCAGCAGCTTATGGGGTGAGCAGTACTTC. Its protein product is CASSLWGEQYF.

The chain has TRBV10-2 and TRBJ2-3, with D perhaps matching TRBD2 (5 bases). V lost 8 bases and J 2 bases, leaving 14 bases between the germline ends. The germline CDR1 and CDR2 sequences are WSHSY and SAAADI. CDR3 length: 14 residues. CDR3: CASGSVGVTDTQYF. CDR3 coding DNA: TGCGCCAGCGGAAGTGTCGGGGTCACAGATACGCAGTATTTT.

The gene calls are TRBV19 and TRBJ1-6, with D maybe TRBD1 (6 bases). The CDR3 is made up of 13 amino acids. CDR1 and CDR2 (germline): LNHDA, SQIVND (reference sequence). The V end lost 8 bases, the J end lost 7 bases, and 12 bases lay between the germline ends. CDR3 sequence reads: CASGYRVNSPLHF. The CDR3 DNA is TGTGCCAGTGGTTACAGGGTAAATTCACCCCTCCACTTT.

This CDR3 reads CASSLAKEFMRHEQYF. The CDR3 region has the DNA TGTGCCAGCAGCTTGGCCAAAGAGTTTATGCGCCACGAGCAGTACTTC. The gene calls are TRBV5-4 and TRBJ2-7, with no clear D. This CDR3 contains 16 residues. Between the trimmed V and J ends, which lost 0 bases and 5 bases, there was a span of 18 bases. CDR1 is SGHNT, CDR2 YYREEE, per germline (reference sequence).

This chain uses TRBV11-3 with TRBJ2-3; D perhaps matches TRBD2 (6 bases). The V end was cut by 4 bases, the J end by 8 bases, with 16 bases between. This CDR3 is built from 14 residues. Per germline, CDR1 SGHNT and CDR2 YENEEA. CDR3 in DNA: TGTGCCAGCAGCTCCGGGACTCCGCCTATTACGCAGTATTTT. This codes for CASSSGTPPITQYF. Full variable domain (missing parts from reference TRBV11-3 and TRBJ2-3): EAGVVQSPRYKIIEKKQPVAFWCNPISGHNTLYWYLQNLGQGPELLIRYENEEAVDDSQLPKDRFSAERLKGVDSTLKIQPAELGDSAVYLCASSSGTPPITQYFGPGTRLTVL.

The chain recombines TRBV5-4 with TRBJ2-7, with 8 nucleotides matching TRBD2. Germline assignment: CDR1 SGHNT and CDR2 YYREEE (reference sequence). The CDR3 is made up of 17 amino acids. V was pared by 2 bases and J by 2 bases, with 12 bases of the junction left unmatched. In DNA, the CDR3 is TGTGCCAGCAGCTTAGGACAGACTAGCGTCAAAGCCTACGAGCAGTACTTC. This sequence encodes CASSLGQTSVKAYEQYF.

In this sample, this clone turned up once. The DNA for the CDR3 is TGTGCCAGTAGTCCCAGGGGGCGCGGAACCTACAATGAGCAGTTCTTC. Translation: CASSPRGRGTYNEQFF. The chain employs TRBV19 and TRBJ2-1; 8 nucleotides agree with TRBD1. J was trimmed by 2 bases and V by 5 bases; bases with no gene match: 8. The CDR3 covers 16 residues. Germline CDR1 is LNHDA and CDR2 is SQIVND (reference sequence). The full variable domain, its missing parts supplied by reference TRBV19 and TRBJ2-1, is DGGITQSPKYLFRKEGQNVTLSCEQNLNHDAMYWYRQDPGQGLRLIYYSQIVNDFQKGDIAEGYSVSREKKESFPLTVTSAQKNPTAFYLCASSPRGRGTYNEQFFGPGTRLTVL.

The chain has TRBV5-6 and TRBJ1-4; TRBD1 matches at 9 bases. V lost 4 bases, J lost 8 bases, and 6 bases stayed unmatched. CDR3 size: 14 residues. CDR1 and CDR2 from the germline V gene are SGHDT and YYEEEE. CDR3 in DNA: TGTGCCAGCAGCCTAGGACAGGGGAGAGAAAAACTGTTTTTT. Its translation: CASSLGQGREKLFF.

This clone appeared once. The chain has TRBV12-5 and TRBJ2-1, with 8 bases fitting TRBD2. The V gene's germline CDR1 is LGHNT and CDR2 FRNRAP. V trimming: 4 bases; J trimming: 7 bases; junction bases outside the gene matches: 3. The CDR3 totals 13 residues. CDR3 sequence (DNA): TGTGCTAGTGGTTGGAGCGGGGGAAATGAGCAGTTCTTC. Translating it yields CASGWSGGNEQFF.

The chain is built from TRBV6-2 or TRBV6-3 and TRBJ1-2; weak D call: TRBD1 (6 bases). CDR3 length: 13 amino acids. Between the trimmed V and J ends, which lost 5 bases and 2 bases, there was a span of 9 bases. Germline CDR1 is MNHEY and CDR2 is SVGEGT. The CDR3 sequence is CASSATGNYGYTF. In DNA, the CDR3 is TGTGCCAGCAGTGCCACAGGGAACTATGGCTACACCTTC.

The rearrangement links TRBV10-1 to TRBJ1-1, with 8 nucleotides matching TRBD1. Germline CDR1 reads WNHNN; CDR2 reads SYGVQD (reference sequence). The ends lost 6 bases at V and 10 bases at J; junction bases unmatched: 7. The CDR3 has 12 amino acids. In DNA form, the CDR3 reads TGCGCCAGCAGCGGGACAGGTAATAGAGCTTTCTTT. It codes for CASSGTGNRAFF.

The chain couples TRBV2 to TRBJ2-1; D might be TRBD2 (5 bases). This CDR3 region has 12 residues. Trimming cost V 7 bases and J 9 bases, with 13 bases left between them. Germline CDR1 is SNHLY and CDR2 is FYNNEI. The CDR3 DNA is TGTGCCAGCACGACGGACTCCCCTGAGCAGTTCTTC. Protein sequence: CASTTDSPEQFF.

The V and J genes are TRBV18 and TRBJ1-1; D remains ambiguous. The germline V gene encodes CDR1 KGHSH and CDR2 LQKENI. Trimming took 1 base from V and 6 from J, leaving 9 bases between them. The CDR3 length is 13 residues. CDR3 residues: CASSPQQSAEAFF. The CDR3 bases are TGTGCCAGCTCACCACAACAGTCCGCTGAAGCTTTCTTT.

This chain joins TRBV1 and TRBJ2-1; the table's D call, TRBD2, was not checked against the DNA. TRBV1 is deemed a pseudogene. The CDR3 extends over 17 amino acids. CDR3 nucleotides: TGCACCAGCAGCCACTCCCGGCGGAAAGTTGTATACAATGAGCAGTTCTTC. As protein: CTSSHSRRKVVYNEQFF.

The chain recombines TRBV6-5 with TRBJ1-2; TRBD1 is a possible D gene (6 bases). From germline, CDR1 is MNHEY and CDR2 SVGAGI. The V gene lost 2 bases and the J gene lost 8 bases, with 9 bases spanning the gap. CDR3 size: 12 residues. CDR3 amino acids: CASSYPGQGYTF. The CDR3 region has the DNA TGTGCCAGCAGTTACCCTGGACAGGGCTACACCTTC.

The chain recombines TRBV3-1 (or the pseudogene TRBV3-2) with TRBJ2-7; either TRBD1 or TRBD2 may fit D (5 bases each). The V end was cut by 4 bases, the J end by 4 bases, with 14 bases between. Germline loops: CDR1 LGHDT, CDR2 YNNKEL (reference sequence). The CDR3 extends over 14 amino acids. The CDR3 reads CASSPRGVVYEQYF. The DNA for the CDR3 is TGTGCCAGCAGCCCACGAGGGGTTGTGTACGAGCAGTACTTC.

This chain uses TRBV2 with TRBJ2-7; TRBD1 might be the D (5 bases). CDR1 and CDR2 from the germline V gene are SNHLY and FYNNEI. The CDR3 totals 12 residues. V was cut by 4 bases and J by 6 bases, with 10 bases left in between. The chain's CDR3 is CASSGAGIEQYF. The CDR3 region has the DNA TGTGCCAGCAGTGGGGCAGGGATCGAGCAGTACTTC.

The J gene is TRBJ1-3, the V gene TRBV19, with no clear D. Germline loops: CDR1 LNHDA, CDR2 SQIVND (reference sequence). This CDR3 comprises 14 residues. V was pared by 10 bases and J by 4 bases, with 17 bases between. The CDR3 nucleotides read TGTGCCACCACGGCCCCTTCGAGGGGAAACACCATATATTTT. Amino acid sequence: CATTAPSRGNTIYF.

The rearrangement joins TRBV10-1 to TRBJ1-1, with 8 nucleotides matching TRBD1. The germline V gene encodes CDR1 WNHNN and CDR2 SYGVQD (reference sequence). J was trimmed by 2 bases and V by 6 bases; bases with no gene match: 11. The CDR3 is 16 residues long. CDR3 protein: CASRDRDRTSNTEAFF. CDR3 sequence (DNA): TGCGCCAGCAGAGACCGGGACAGGACTAGCAACACTGAAGCTTTCTTT.

V usage is TRBV5-1 and J usage is TRBJ1-2, with D maybe TRBD1 (5 bases). The length of the CDR3 is 15 residues. From germline, CDR1 is SGHRS and CDR2 YFSETQ. The ends were cut back, 0 bases at V and 3 bases at J, with 12 bases in the middle. The DNA for the CDR3 is TGCGCCAGCAGCTTGGGGGGAGGGACCGACTATGGCTACACCTTC. Protein: CASSLGGGTDYGYTF.

The chain has TRBV24-1 and TRBJ2-1; 10 bases line up with TRBD2. There are 18 residues in the CDR3. Germline CDR1 reads KGHDR; CDR2 reads SFDVKD. The trim removed 4 bases at V and 2 bases at J, leaving 10 bases unmatched. CDR3 sequence (DNA): TGTGCCACCAGTGAAACTAGCGGGGAGGGTTCGGCCTACAATGAGCAGTTCTTC. This codes for CATSETSGEGSAYNEQFF.

The rearrangement joins TRBV6-5 to TRBJ1-1; 9 bases line up with TRBD1. The length of the CDR3 is 15 residues. Germline V CDR1 and CDR2: MNHEY, SVGAGI. V was clipped by 0 bases and J by 4 bases; unmatched bases: 3. Here the CDR3 reads CASSYSTGGRTEAFF. The DNA of the CDR3 is TGTGCCAGCAGTTACTCGACAGGGGGTCGCACTGAAGCTTTCTTT.

In DNA form, the CDR3 reads TGCGCCAGCAGCCGGGACTGGGATTACAATGAGCAGTTCTTC. Translated: CASSRDWDYNEQFF. This chain uses TRBV5-1 with TRBJ2-1; D may be TRBD2 (6 bases). Germline V gene data show CDR1 as SGHRS and CDR2 as YFSETQ. V dropped 4 bases and J dropped 4 bases, with 12 bases sitting between them. This CDR3 spans 14 amino acids.

This chain joins TRBV5-4 and TRBJ1-1; 9 bases map to TRBD1. V gave up 4 bases and J gave up 4 bases; unmatched junction bases: 8. CDR1 SGHNT and CDR2 YYREEE come from the germline V gene (reference sequence). CDR3 length: 15 residues. This CDR3 reads CASSAWTGEGTEAFF. The CDR3 DNA is TGTGCCAGCAGCGCATGGACAGGGGAGGGCACTGAAGCTTTCTTT.

In this sample, this clone turned up a few times. This rearrangement joins TRBV6-2 or TRBV6-3 to TRBJ2-3, with 11 bases lining up with TRBD2. This CDR3 is built from 15 residues. Germline loops: CDR1 MNHEY, CDR2 SVGEGT. V was clipped by 4 bases and J by 4 bases; unmatched bases: 4. This chain's CDR3 is CASSFRLAGSDTQYF. In DNA form, the CDR3 reads TGTGCCAGCAGTTTCCGACTAGCGGGATCAGATACGCAGTATTTT.

This sequence joins TRBV29-1 and TRBJ2-7; D is perhaps TRBD2 (5 bases). Trimming took off 4 bases at V and 6 bases at J, with 7 bases between the two ends. Germline assignment: CDR1 SQVTM and CDR2 ANQGSEA. CDR3 size: 10 residues. The CDR3 loop reads CSVGTPEQYF. CDR3 nucleotides: TGCAGCGTTGGGACTCCCGAGCAGTACTTC.